The entry below describes one TCR beta chain. What it recognizes is unknown. Eligibility required adulthood, ileal or ileocolonic Crohn's disease and indicated ileocolonic resection. Each sample's TCRB immunosequencing used roughly 500 nanograms of biopsy DNA. TCRdb's copy holds only in-frame clones and misses some; the assay was immunoSEQ multiplex PCR. The data show 4,800 or so clones, with approximately 78% seen just once and under 8% held by the top ten. The V end lost 4 bases, the J end lost 0 bases, and 13 bases lay between the germline ends. The CDR3 is made up of 16 amino acids. Looked up from germline, CDR1 is LNHDA and CDR2 is SQIVND (reference sequence). These data belong to a study of T cell repertoires in ileal Crohn's disease. Study-level findings and limits: Clonality above 26.8% at surgery always came with endoscopic recurrence.

The sample was ileal tissue. The chain has TRBV19 and TRBJ1-5, with a tentative D call TRBD1 (5 bases). The source of this sequence is an adult with Crohn's disease. CDR3 DNA sequence: TGTGCCAGTAGTACTATAGGGGCTTCTAGCAATCAGCCCCAGCATTTT. It is translated as CASSTIGASSNQPQHF.